This T cell receptor (beta chain) was observed in a study of cytomegalovirus exposure and HLA in healthy donors. Overall study context: From HLA-typed donors, an early data release held tens of millions of unique TCRs.

The PCR was carried out with 60 Vbeta primers and 13 Jbeta primers. Authors' methods: Unique TCR beta chains totaled roughly 81 million in a later count, with around 10 million of them shared. Data came from immunoSEQ multiplex PCR; TCRdb stores just in-frame clones and leaves some out. V and J calls and clone size come straight from that table; D and trimming were deduced from the DNA. The sample lists 150,000 to 200,000 clones; 60% to 85% were seen once. Trimming removed 4 bases from V and 2 bases from J, with 8 bases in between. The germline V gene encodes CDR1 LNHDA and CDR2 SQIVND (reference sequence). The CDR3 contains 13 residues. Study-level findings and limits: A few V segments could not be told apart, such as TRBV6-2 and TRBV6-3, and were left out. In a later analysis, several top co-occurrence clusters appeared linked to parvovirus B19, influenza, CMV and Epstein-Barr virus.

As for this clone: Its antigen is not known. The sample has other DNA sequences that encode this CDR3 too.

The chain is built from TRBV19 and TRBJ1-2; unclear D gene. The TCR was taken from a woman in her thirties or forties in good health and CMV-seronegative. The material sequenced was PBMCs. This CDR3 is CASSTRINYGYTF. The CDR3 DNA sequence: TGTGCCAGTAGTACCAGGATCAACTATGGCTACACCTTC.